This passage covers 25 T cell receptor beta chains from one sample sequenced in a study of T-cell reconstitution after alpha-beta-depleted transplantation in children. TCRbeta library construction was performed incorporating unique molecular identifiers. TCRdb reprocessed the PCR reads via MiXCR and lists one record per CDR3 protein. The sample shows some 290,000 distinct CDR3 sequences, about a quarter of them seen only once. This material consisted of PBMCs, mostly from graft donor cells, taken 180 days after TCRalphabeta/CD19-depleted stem cell transplant. The receptors shown here come from a male patient under 18 who had a stem cell transplant for acute lymphoblastic leukemia, so the T cells may come from the graft donor.

This clonotype has just a few counts. The chain is built from TRBV7-8 and TRBJ2-7; D ambiguous. CDR3 size: 13 residues. Germline CDR1 and CDR2: SGHVS and FQNEAQ. The ends were cut back, 5 bases at V and 3 bases at J, with 11 bases in the middle. CDR3 in DNA: TGTGCCAGCAGCACATGGACGGGCTACGAGCAGTACTTC. It translates to CASSTWTGYEQYF. Supplemented by reference TRBV7-8 and TRBJ2-7, the full variable domain reads GAGVSQSPRYKVAKRGQDVALRCDPISGHVSLFWYQQALGQGPEFLTYFQNEAQLDKSGLPSDRFFAERPEGSVSTLKIQRTQQEDSAVYLCASSTWTGYEQYFGPGTRLTVT.

This clonotype was found many times. This sequence joins TRBV12-3 or TRBV12-4 and TRBJ2-7; D is uncertain. The V end was cut by 3 bases, the J end by 6 bases, with 12 bases between. The CDR3 extends over 13 amino acids. The DNA for the CDR3 is TGTGCCAGCAGTTTCGGGTCTGGGGTCGAGCAGTACTTC. This encodes CASSFGSGVEQYF.

The chain combines TRBV7-2 with TRBJ2-7; 9 bases fit TRBD1. J lost 2 bases, V lost 4 bases, and 3 bases had no gene match. Germline V gene lookup returns CDR1 SGHTA and CDR2 FQGNSA. The CDR3 covers 14 residues. The CDR3 protein is CASSSNRGPYEQYF. The CDR3 bases are TGTGCCAGCAGCTCGAACAGGGGGCCCTACGAGCAGTACTTC.

The sample holds a few counts of this clonotype. This chain links TRBV6-1 with TRBJ1-5; TRBD1 is a possible D gene (5 bases). Germline V gene data show CDR1 as MNHNS and CDR2 as SASEGT. There are 14 residues in the CDR3. V was pared by 2 bases and J by 9 bases, with 14 bases between. Written as DNA, the CDR3 is TGTGCCAGCAGTGAACTCGGCGGGGGTGGGCCCCAGCATTTT. It translates to CASSELGGGGPQHF.

About this clonotype: The junction departs from germline at one end; a sequencing error may be responsible. The rearrangement joins TRBV5-1 to TRBJ2-7; D may be TRBD1 (5 bases). The CDR3 runs to 13 residues. CDR1 is SGHRS, CDR2 YFSETQ, per germline. The CDR3 nucleotides read TGCGCCAGCGCCTGGGGCGGCTCCAACGAGCAGTACTTC. Translation: CASAWGGSNEQYF. The variable domain in full, with the rest retrieved from reference TRBV5-1 and TRBJ2-7, is KAGVTQTPRYLIKTRGQQVTLSCSPISGHRSVSWYQQTPGQGLQFLFEYFSETQRNKGNFPGRFSGRQFSNSRSEMNVSTLELGDSALYLCASAWGGSNEQYFGPGTRLTVT.

This clonotype was found a few times. V usage is TRBV6-5 and J usage is TRBJ2-1; D is unclear. The germline V and J ends were trimmed by 0 bases and 6 bases, with 21 bases remaining between them. The CDR3 covers 18 residues. The germline V gene encodes CDR1 MNHEY and CDR2 SVGAGI. The CDR3 region is CASSYSGGPVWSGNEQFF. CDR3 nucleotide sequence: TGTGCCAGCAGTTACTCAGGTGGCCCCGTTTGGTCTGGCAATGAGCAGTTCTTC.

This clonotype was detected a few times. The rearrangement uses TRBV24-1 and TRBJ1-1, with D tentatively TRBD1 (6 bases). Germline loops: CDR1 KGHDR, CDR2 SFDVKD. The CDR3 runs 13 residues. V lost 8 bases and J 1 base, leaving 10 bases between the germline ends. DNA for the CDR3: TGTGCCACCAAACAGGGAAAGAACACTGAAGCTTTCTTT. Residues: CATKQGKNTEAFF.

This clonotype occurred a few times. The chain links TRBV6-5 to TRBJ2-5; the match to TRBD2 covers 8 bases. The CDR3 is 17 residues long. V shed 3 bases, J shed 0 bases, and the junction held 9 bases outside the gene matches. Germline V gives CDR1 MNHEY, CDR2 SVGAGI. The CDR3 here is CASSYPSLAEYQETQYF. Written as DNA, the CDR3 is TGTGCCAGCAGTTATCCGTCACTAGCGGAGTACCAAGAGACCCAGTACTTC.

This clonotype was observed a handful of times. The chain joins TRBV5-1 to TRBJ1-2, with unresolved D. This CDR3 has 15 amino acids. Trimming pared 0 bases from V and 8 bases from J, leaving 17 bases between. In germline, CDR1 is SGHRS, CDR2 YFSETQ. This CDR3 reads CASSLEGLRMEGYTF. CDR3 coding DNA: TGCGCCAGCAGCTTGGAGGGATTACGTATGGAGGGCTACACCTTC. Combining the CDR3 with reference TRBV5-1 and TRBJ1-2 gives the whole variable domain KAGVTQTPRYLIKTRGQQVTLSCSPISGHRSVSWYQQTPGQGLQFLFEYFSETQRNKGNFPGRFSGRQFSNSRSEMNVSTLELGDSALYLCASSLEGLRMEGYTFGSGTRLTVV.

This clonotype was recorded a few times. V and J are TRBV5-1 and TRBJ2-5; no clear D gene. Germline CDR1 and CDR2: SGHRS and YFSETQ. Trimming took 3 bases from V and 1 from J, leaving 7 bases between them. This CDR3 is built from 13 residues. CDR3 loop: CASSYKVQETQYF. The CDR3 DNA reads as TGCGCCAGCAGCTATAAGGTCCAAGAGACCCAGTACTTC.

The chain couples TRBV27 to TRBJ2-1; TRBD1 agrees at 9 bases. Germline lookup yields CDR1 MNHEY and CDR2 SMNVEV (reference sequence). Trimming cost V 2 bases and J 5 bases; bases outside gene matches: 7. This CDR3 has 16 amino acids. Here the CDR3 reads CASSLTRDRVNNEQFF. The DNA of the CDR3 is TGTGCCAGCAGTTTAACCCGGGACAGGGTTAACAATGAGCAGTTCTTC.

The V call is TRBV15, the J call TRBJ1-5; 7 nucleotides line up with TRBD1. V gave up 0 bases and J gave up 3 bases; unmatched junction bases: 8. Germline loops: CDR1 LNHNV, CDR2 YYDKDF (reference sequence). CDR3 length: 17 amino acids. CDR3 in amino acids: CATSRDWNRGDNQPQHF. CDR3 nucleotide sequence: TGTGCCACCAGCAGAGATTGGAACAGGGGTGACAATCAGCCCCAGCATTTT.

This clonotype occurred a few times. The chain has TRBV5-1 and TRBJ2-7; D ambiguous. The CDR3 spans 13 residues. Germline V gene lookup returns CDR1 SGHRS and CDR2 YFSETQ. V was clipped by 4 bases and J by 6 bases, with 14 bases between them. The CDR3 is CASSPLGRLEQYF. The CDR3 nucleotides read TGCGCCAGCAGCCCCCTGGGTAGGCTCGAGCAGTACTTC.

This clonotype was recorded at least ten times. This chain links TRBV5-1 with TRBJ1-2; D call uncertain. Per the germline V gene, CDR1 is SGHRS and CDR2 is YFSETQ. V was trimmed by 4 bases and J by 2 bases, leaving 12 bases between them. This CDR3 comprises 14 residues. CDR3 nucleotide sequence: TGCGCCAGCAGCCCCAGGAAGTCCAACTATGGCTACACCTTC. Translation: CASSPRKSNYGYTF.

The chain is built from TRBV12-3 or TRBV12-4 and TRBJ1-1; D perhaps matches TRBD1 (5 bases). This CDR3 contains 12 residues. The ends were cut back, 5 bases at V and 11 bases at J, with 15 bases in the middle. The CDR3 reads CASSPGDRRAFF. DNA of the CDR3: TGTGCCAGCAGTCCGGGGGATAGGAGGGCTTTCTTT.

In regard to this clonotype: This CDR3 is missing its conserved last phenylalanine or tryptophan, likely due to a read error. The J gene is TRBJ2-1, the V gene TRBV27, with no clear D. This CDR3 spans 14 amino acids. The V end was cut by 1 base, the J end by 0 bases, with 4 bases between. CDR1 and CDR2 from the germline V gene are MNHEY and SMNVEV (reference sequence). CDR3 amino acids: CASSLLSSYNEQFL. The CDR3 nucleotides are TGTGCCAGCAGTTTATTAAGCTCCTACAATGAGCAGTTCTTG.

V gene TRBV27 combines with J gene TRBJ2-1; 7 nucleotides agree with TRBD2. Germline V gives CDR1 MNHEY, CDR2 SMNVEV (reference sequence). Trimming took 1 base from V and 7 from J; bases not matched to a gene: 10. The CDR3 totals 16 residues. CDR3 in amino acids: CASSLWGGWVRNEQFF. The CDR3 DNA sequence: TGTGCCAGCAGTTTATGGGGGGGTTGGGTTAGGAATGAGCAGTTCTTC.

This clonotype was detected only a few times. This rearrangement joins TRBV7-2 to TRBJ1-5, with a weak D call TRBD1 (5 bases). CDR3 length equals 17 residues. V lost 5 bases to trimming and J lost 0 bases, with 17 bases between them. Per the germline V gene, CDR1 is SGHTA and CDR2 is FQGNSA. In DNA, the CDR3 is TGTGCCAGCAGCGAACGGGCAGGGTATTATAGCAATCAGCCCCAGCATTTT. This encodes CASSERAGYYSNQPQHF.

The sample holds a few counts of this clonotype. The chain carries TRBV12-3 or TRBV12-4 and TRBJ2-7; possibly TRBD2 for D (5 bases). Trimming pared 7 bases from V and 0 bases from J, leaving 13 bases between. The CDR3 sequence is 14 residues long. CDR3 DNA sequence: TGTGCCAGCAAAATGGACTCTGCCTCCTACGAGCAGTACTTC. Amino acids: CASKMDSASYEQYF.

This clonotype was detected a few times. This chain joins TRBV12-3 or TRBV12-4 and TRBJ1-3; D unresolved. The V and J ends lost 7 bases and 0 bases respectively, with 22 bases between them. CDR3 length: 18 residues. The CDR3 DNA sequence: TGTGCCAGCACCAAGATCCCCCTATATTTCTCCTCTGGAAACACCATATATTTT. This codes for CASTKIPLYFSSGNTIYF.

J is TRBJ2-1 and V is TRBV7-8; TRBD2 matches 7 bases. The CDR3 extends over 14 amino acids. The junction had 3 bases not matched to a gene; V was cut back by 1 base and J by 6 bases. Germline V gene data show CDR1 as SGHVS and CDR2 as FQNEAQ. DNA of the CDR3: TGTGCCAGCAGCTTAGAGCGGGGAAGCAATGAGCAGTTCTTC. Protein sequence: CASSLERGSNEQFF.

The rearrangement joins TRBV6-1 to TRBJ2-2; 8 positions agree with TRBD2. J gave up 4 bases and V 8 bases, and 6 bases lay outside the gene matches. The CDR3 contains 14 residues. Germline values: CDR1 MNHNS, CDR2 SASEGT. The CDR3 spells CASDSGMFTGELFF. In DNA, the CDR3 is TGTGCCAGCGATAGCGGGATGTTCACCGGGGAGCTGTTTTTT.

In this sample, this clonotype turned up a few times. This sequence joins TRBV7-9 and TRBJ2-1; D is unclear. This CDR3 comprises 13 residues. Germline lookup yields CDR1 SEHNR and CDR2 FQNEAQ (reference sequence). Trimming pared 5 bases from V and 4 bases from J, leaving 9 bases between. Written as DNA, the CDR3 is TGTGCCAGCAGCCCAGGACCTTACAATGAGCAGTTCTTC. The encoded protein is CASSPGPYNEQFF. Combining the CDR3 with reference TRBV7-9 and TRBJ2-1 gives the whole variable domain DTGVSQNPRHKITKRGQNVTFRCDPISEHNRLYWYRQTLGQGPEFLTYFQNEAQLEKSRLLSDRFSAERPKGSFSTLEIQRTEQGDSAMYLCASSPGPYNEQFFGPGTRLTVL.

This clonotype appeared a few times. This chain connects TRBV2 to TRBJ2-7; no reliable D call. V was clipped by 5 bases and J by 0 bases, with 11 bases between them. The CDR3 consists of 14 residues. CDR1 is SNHLY, CDR2 FYNNEI, per germline. The CDR3 loop is CASSIGRSSYEQYF. CDR3 nucleotides: TGTGCCAGCAGTATAGGACGAAGCTCCTACGAGCAGTACTTC.

This clonotype was picked up a small number of times. The rearrangement links TRBV20-1 to TRBJ1-6; D uncertain. The V end lost 1 base, the J end lost 7 bases, and 17 bases lay between the germline ends. Germline V gene sequence: CDR1 DFQATT, CDR2 SNEGSKA (reference sequence). The CDR3 extends over 16 amino acids. CDR3 sequence (DNA): TGCAGTGCTAGAGCGGGCAGGAATCGGAGGAATTCACCCCTCCACTTT. Protein product: CSARAGRNRRNSPLHF.